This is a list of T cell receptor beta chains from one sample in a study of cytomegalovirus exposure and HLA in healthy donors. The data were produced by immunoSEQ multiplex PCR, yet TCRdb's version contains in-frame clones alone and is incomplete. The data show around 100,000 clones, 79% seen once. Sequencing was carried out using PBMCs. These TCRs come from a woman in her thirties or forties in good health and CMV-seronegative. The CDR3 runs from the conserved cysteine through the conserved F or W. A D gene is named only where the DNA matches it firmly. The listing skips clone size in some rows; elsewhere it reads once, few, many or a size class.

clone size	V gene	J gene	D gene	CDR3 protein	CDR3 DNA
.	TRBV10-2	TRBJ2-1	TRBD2	CASRGGLAGGPRYNEQFF	TGCGCCAGCAGGGGAGGGCTAGCGGGAGGGCCGAGGTACAATGAGCAGTTCTTC
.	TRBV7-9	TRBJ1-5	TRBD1	CASSLEGQGEGYGQPQHF	TGTGCCAGCAGCTTAGAGGGACAGGGGGAAGGATACGGTCAGCCCCAGCATTTT
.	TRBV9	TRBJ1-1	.	CASSSGVTEAFF	TGTGCCAGCAGCTCAGGGGTCACTGAAGCTTTCTTT
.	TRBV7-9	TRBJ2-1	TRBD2	CASSGRGSSYNEQFF	TGTGCCAGCAGCGGGCGGGGGAGCTCCTACAATGAGCAGTTCTTC
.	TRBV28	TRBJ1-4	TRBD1	CASSERDRGEKLFF	TGTGCCAGCAGTGAACGGGACAGGGGTGAAAAACTGTTTTTT
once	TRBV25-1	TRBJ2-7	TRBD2	CASTTSGRYEQYF	TGTGCCAGCACAACTAGCGGGAGGTACGAGCAGTACTTC
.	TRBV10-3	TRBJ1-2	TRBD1	CASGTGERYGYTF	TGTGCCAGCGGGACAGGGGAAAGGTATGGCTACACCTTC
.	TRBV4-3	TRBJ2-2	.	CASSQGESSGTGELFF	TGCGCCAGCAGCCAAGGGGAGTCCTCTGGGACCGGGGAGCTGTTTTTT
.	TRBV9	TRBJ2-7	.	CASSVAASPSQSYEQYF	TGTGCCAGCAGCGTAGCGGCTAGCCCGTCCCAGTCCTACGAGCAGTACTTC
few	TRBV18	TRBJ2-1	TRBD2	CASSSGLRGGYNEQFF	TGTGCCAGCTCCTCGGGACTGCGGGGGGGATACAATGAGCAGTTCTTC
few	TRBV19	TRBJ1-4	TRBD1	CASSIMLQGGPNEKLFF	TGTGCCAGTAGTATAATGCTACAGGGGGGCCCTAATGAAAAACTGTTTTTT